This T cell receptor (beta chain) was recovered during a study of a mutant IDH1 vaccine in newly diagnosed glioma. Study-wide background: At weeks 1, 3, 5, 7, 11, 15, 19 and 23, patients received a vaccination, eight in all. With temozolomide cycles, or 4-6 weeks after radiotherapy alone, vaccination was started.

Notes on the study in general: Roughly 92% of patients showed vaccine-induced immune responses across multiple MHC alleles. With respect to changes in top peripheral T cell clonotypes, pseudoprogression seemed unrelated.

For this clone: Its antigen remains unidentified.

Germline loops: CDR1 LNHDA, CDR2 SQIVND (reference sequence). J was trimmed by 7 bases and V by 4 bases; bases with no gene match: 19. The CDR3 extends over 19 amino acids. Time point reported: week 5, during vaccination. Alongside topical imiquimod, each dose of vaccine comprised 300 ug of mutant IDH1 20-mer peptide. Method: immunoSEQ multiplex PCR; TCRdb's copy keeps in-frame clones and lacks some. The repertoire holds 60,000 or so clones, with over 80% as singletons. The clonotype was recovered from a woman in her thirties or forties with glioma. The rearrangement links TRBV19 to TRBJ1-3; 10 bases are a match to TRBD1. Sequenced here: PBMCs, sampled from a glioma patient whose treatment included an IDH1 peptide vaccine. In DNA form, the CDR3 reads TGTGCCAGTAGTACCGCCGGTGGGACAGGGGACCTCCGGTCGAACACCATATATTTT. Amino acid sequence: CASSTAGGTGDLRSNTIYF.